This T cell receptor beta chain appears in the sequencing data of a study of cytomegalovirus exposure and HLA in healthy donors. Profiling relied on immunoSEQ multiplex PCR, and the TCRdb table lists in-frame clones only, not all of them. Counted here are around 190,000 clones, roughly 88% occurring once; the ten biggest clones make up about 1.6%. Per germline, CDR1 LNHDA and CDR2 SQIVND (reference sequence). The CDR3 consists of 17 residues. Deletions cut 1 base from V and 3 bases from J, with 16 bases between. Sequencing input: PBMCs. The sequence came from a woman between 18 and 30 years old in good health and CMV-seronegative. J is TRBJ1-5 and V is TRBV19, with TRBD1 as a possible D gene (6 bases). This CDR3 reads CASSIASLRDNNQPQHF. The CDR3 DNA reads TGTGCCAGTAGTATAGCTTCCCTCCGGGACAACAATCAGCCCCAGCATTTT.